Each of the 9 T cell receptor beta chains below was sequenced from the same sample in a study of T cell repertoires in cytomegalovirus infection. TCRdb re-derived calls from the reads in MiXCR, one entry per CDR3 protein. This table holds tens of thousands of distinct CDR3 sequences, approximately 24% found once. Their specific antigens are unknown. The sequencing used CD8+ T cells from cultured PBMCs, collected from culture after CMV antigen stimulation. These receptors all stem from a human donor in good health (CMV status not recorded). Some clones in this sample may be carry-over from other donors' samples.

In this sample, this clonotype turned up many times. The rearrangement uses TRBV7-9 and TRBJ1-1, with D tentatively TRBD1 (6 bases). V was pared by 6 bases and J by 4 bases, with 15 bases between. The V gene's germline CDR1 is SEHNR and CDR2 FQNEAQ (reference sequence). This CDR3 spans 14 amino acids. CDR3: CASSPPGVATEAFF. As DNA, the CDR3 is TGTGCCAGCAGTCCTCCAGGGGTTGCCACTGAAGCTTTCTTT.

This clonotype was recorded many times. The V and J genes are TRBV7-2 and TRBJ1-5; TRBD1 aligns across 7 bases. The V gene's germline CDR1 is SGHTA and CDR2 FQGNSA. This CDR3 comprises 15 residues. V was clipped by 4 bases and J by 7 bases; unmatched bases: 10. This chain's CDR3 is CASSSQTGSSQPQHF. The CDR3 nucleotides are TGTGCCAGCAGCTCGCAGACAGGGTCTTCCCAGCCCCAGCATTTT.

The V gene is TRBV30, the J gene TRBJ2-3; 11 bases are a match to TRBD2. There are 15 residues in the CDR3. The junction had 1 base not matched to a gene; V was cut back by 2 bases and J by 0 bases. Germline CDR1 reads GTSNPN; CDR2 reads SVGIG (reference sequence). CDR3 in DNA: TGTGCCTGGAGTAGGACTAGCGGGAGCACAGATACGCAGTATTTT. This translates into CAWSRTSGSTDTQYF. Combining the CDR3 with reference TRBV30 and TRBJ2-3 gives the whole variable domain SQTIHQWPATLVQPVGSPLSLECTVEGTSNPNLYWYRQAAGRGLQLLFYSVGIGQISSEVPQNLSASRPQDRQFILSSKKLLLSDSGFYLCAWSRTSGSTDTQYFGPGTRLTVL.

This clonotype has at least ten counts. This chain connects TRBV4-3 to TRBJ2-5, with TRBD1 matching 7 bases. Looked up from germline, CDR1 is LGHNA and CDR2 is YSLEER. Trimming cost V 1 base and J 5 bases; bases outside gene matches: 10. The CDR3 contains 16 residues. The CDR3 reads CASSQAIDRDGETQYF. CDR3 DNA: TGCGCCAGCAGCCAAGCGATCGACAGGGATGGGGAGACCCAGTACTTC.

This clonotype was counted a few times. The V gene is TRBV7-9, the J gene TRBJ2-1, with 8 bases matching TRBD2. Germline V gene sequence: CDR1 SEHNR, CDR2 FQNEAQ (reference sequence). The CDR3 has 15 amino acids. The V and J ends lost 2 bases and 3 bases, in that order; junction bases with no gene match: 3. The CDR3 nucleotides read TGTGCCAGCAGCTTAAGGACTAGCAGCTACAATGAGCAGTTCTTC. Translating gives CASSLRTSSYNEQFF.

This rearrangement joins TRBV6-2 or TRBV6-3 to TRBJ1-1; D not resolved. V was pared by 0 bases and J by 1 base, with 6 bases between. CDR1 is MNHEY and CDR2 is SVGEGT in the germline V gene. CDR3 length: 14 amino acids. CDR3 DNA sequence: TGTGCCAGCAGTTACTCGATGAGGAACACTGAAGCTTTCTTT. This sequence encodes CASSYSMRNTEAFF.

This chain joins TRBV20-1 and TRBJ1-2, with D unclear. The CDR3 extends over 13 amino acids. V gave up 3 bases and J gave up 0 bases, with 8 bases separating them. The germline gives CDR1 DFQATT, CDR2 SNEGSKA (reference sequence). CDR3 in DNA: TGCAGTGCTAGTGGGGAATCTAACTATGGCTACACCTTC. Its protein is CSASGESNYGYTF.

This clonotype showed up just a few times. The chain links TRBV6-2 or TRBV6-3 to TRBJ2-1; the match to TRBD2 covers 9 bases. V was pared by 8 bases and J by 7 bases, with 27 bases of the junction left unmatched. There are 20 residues in the CDR3. CDR1 is MNHEY and CDR2 is SVGEGT in the germline V gene. The CDR3: CASSSVRREGGQSGVNEQFF. The CDR3 coding sequence is TGTGCCAGCTCATCTGTTAGGCGGGAGGGGGGCCAGTCAGGGGTGAATGAGCAGTTCTTC.

In nucleotides, the CDR3 is TGCGCCAGCAGCCTGAAGGTAGGGGACTATGGCTACACCTTC. Its translation: CASSLKVGDYGYTF. The V gene is TRBV4-1, the J gene TRBJ1-2, with TRBD1 as a possible D gene (5 bases). V lost 4 bases, J lost 3 bases, and 12 bases lay in between. Germline assignment: CDR1 MGHRA and CDR2 YSYEKL. The CDR3 runs 14 residues.